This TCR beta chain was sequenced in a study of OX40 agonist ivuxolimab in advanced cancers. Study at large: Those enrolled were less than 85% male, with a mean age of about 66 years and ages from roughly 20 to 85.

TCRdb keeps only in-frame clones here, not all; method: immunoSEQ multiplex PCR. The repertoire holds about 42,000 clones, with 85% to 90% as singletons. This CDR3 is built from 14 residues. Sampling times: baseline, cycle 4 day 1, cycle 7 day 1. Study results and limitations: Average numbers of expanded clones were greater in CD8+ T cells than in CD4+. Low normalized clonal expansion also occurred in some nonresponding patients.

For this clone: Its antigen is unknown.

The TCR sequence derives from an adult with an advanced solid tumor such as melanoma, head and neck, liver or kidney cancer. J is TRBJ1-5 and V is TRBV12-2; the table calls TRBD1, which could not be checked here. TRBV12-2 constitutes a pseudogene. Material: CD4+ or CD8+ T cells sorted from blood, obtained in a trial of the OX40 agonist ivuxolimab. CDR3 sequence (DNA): TGTGCAAGTCGCTTAGCCGCCAGGGATCAGCCCCAGCATTTT. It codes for CASRLAARDQPQHF.